This is a list of T cell receptor beta chains from one sample in a study of blood T cell repertoires in COVID-19. Clones were read by immunoSEQ multiplex PCR, and TCRdb kept only the in-frame ones, dropping some. The sample has some 76,000 clones, about nine tenths seen once; the top ten hold 5.1%. The specimen sequenced was peripheral blood. These receptors were obtained from a woman younger than 35 with acute or convalescent COVID-19. Each CDR3 is given with its conserved first and last residue. D genes are given only for firm matches. The size of a clone is reported for some rows only, either as once, few or many, or as a class for expanded clones.

j_gene,abundance,d_gene,v_gene,CDR3nt,CDR3aa
TRBJ2-7,once,-,TRBV15,TGTGCCACCAGCAGAGATCGGGGATACGAGCAGTACTTC,CATSRDRGYEQYF
TRBJ2-3,-,TRBD2,TRBV9,TGTGCCAGCAGCGTAGTATCTAGCGGGGGTAGCACAGATACGCAGTATTTT,CASSVVSSGGSTDTQYF
TRBJ2-7,-,TRBD1,TRBV3-1/TRBV3-2,TGTGCCAGCAGCCCAGAGCCGGGACAGGGGACCCCACCAGAGCAGTACTTC,CASSPEPGQGTPPEQYF
TRBJ2-1,once,-,TRBV21-1,TGTGCCCGCCAATCGGGACAGGGCGACAATGAGCAGTTCTTC,CARQSGQGDNEQFF
TRBJ2-7,-,TRBD2,TRBV7-2,TGTGCCAGCAGCCCCCGACTAGCGGGAGGCATGAACGAGCAGTACTTC,CASSPRLAGGMNEQYF
TRBJ2-3,-,TRBD1,TRBV24-1,TGTGCCACCAGTGAGAATACAATCGGGACAGAAGCAGATACGCAGTATTTT,CATSENTIGTEADTQYF
TRBJ2-5,-,TRBD2,TRBV29-1,TGCAGCGCTCGGACTAGCGCCGAAGAGACCCAGTACTTC,CSARTSAEETQYF
TRBJ2-2,once,TRBD2,TRBV30,TGTGCCTGGAGTTCAGGACTAGCGGTGGGAATCGGGGAGCTGTTTTTT,CAWSSGLAVGIGELFF
TRBJ2-7,-,TRBD2,TRBV5-6,TGTGCCAGCAGCTCAGGACTAGCGAACTACGAGCAGTACTTC,CASSSGLANYEQYF
TRBJ1-1,-,TRBD1,TRBV5-1,TGCGCCAGCACTCAAGACAGGGGGCTGGGCACTGAAGCTTTCTTT,CASTQDRGLGTEAFF
TRBJ2-3,-,TRBD2,TRBV7-2,TGTGCCAGCCGACTAGCGGAGGGGACAGATACGCAGTATTTT,CASRLAEGTDTQYF
TRBJ1-1,-,TRBD1,TRBV11-2,TGTGCCAGCAGCCCCGGGACAGGGCTAGTAGGCACTGAAGCTTTCTTT,CASSPGTGLVGTEAFF
TRBJ2-1,-,TRBD1,TRBV7-9,TGTGCCAGCAGCCAAGGGGGCCGTCGCAATGAGCAGTTCTTC,CASSQGGRRNEQFF
TRBJ2-7,-,-,TRBV7-2,TGTGCCAGCAGCTTAGGTCAGGGGCCCTCCTACGAGCAGTACTTC,CASSLGQGPSYEQYF
TRBJ1-5,once,-,TRBV21-1,TGTGCCAGCAGCAAAGGGGTGGTGCAGGCTGGCAATCAGCCCCAGCATTTT,CASSKGVVQAGNQPQHF
TRBJ1-2,-,-,TRBV6-5,TGTGCCAGCAGACCTCAGGGTTACTATGGCTACACCTTC,CASRPQGYYGYTF
TRBJ2-3,once,-,TRBV7-2,TGTGCCAGCAGCCTAACAGGGGATACGCAGTATTTT,CASSLTGDTQYF
TRBJ2-1,-,TRBD2,TRBV29-1,TGCAGCGTTGAAGGTCCCCTGACTAGCGGCACCTACAATGAGCAGTTCTTC,CSVEGPLTSGTYNEQFF
TRBJ2-1,-,TRBD2,TRBV7-9,TGTGCCAGCAGTTTGAATAGCGGGGGGGCAGGTGAGCAGTTCTTC,CASSLNSGGAGEQFF
TRBJ1-1,-,TRBD1,TRBV5-6,TGTGCCAGCAGCTTGGCGGGACAGGGGTATACTGAAGCTTTCTTT,CASSLAGQGYTEAFF
TRBJ2-1,-,TRBD1,TRBV6-5,TGTGCCAGCAGTAGGACAGGACAAATCGGGAATGAGCAGTTCTTC,CASSRTGQIGNEQFF
TRBJ1-2,once,-,TRBV5-4,TGTGCCAGCAGCCAAGACAGCAACTATGGCTACACCTTC,CASSQDSNYGYTF
TRBJ2-2,-,TRBD1,TRBV24-1,TGTGCCACCAGTGATGGGGACAGGTCCGGGGAGCTGTTTTTT,CATSDGDRSGELFF
TRBJ1-2,-,TRBD1,TRBV29-1,TGCAGCGTTGCAGGGGGCGCGATCGGCTACACCTTC,CSVAGGAIGYTF
TRBJ1-1,-,-,TRBV30,TGTGCCTGGAGTGTCTACGGCAGGACTGAAGCTTTCTTT,CAWSVYGRTEAFF
TRBJ2-5,-,TRBD2,TRBV6-4,TGTGCCAGCAGCCGGACTAGCGGGAGCCTCTACCAAGAGACCCAGTACTTC,CASSRTSGSLYQETQYF
TRBJ2-2,-,-,TRBV6-1,TGTGCCAGCAGTGAAACGGGGATCCCCACCGGGGAGCTGTTTTTT,CASSETGIPTGELFF
TRBJ2-1,-,TRBD2,TRBV14,TGTGCCAGCAGCCCAGGACTAGCGGGAGTCAATGAGCAGTTCTTC,CASSPGLAGVNEQFF
TRBJ1-1,-,-,TRBV19,TGTGCCAGTAGTAACCCGGCCCGACAGGCTGAAGCTTTCTTT,CASSNPARQAEAFF
TRBJ2-1,-,-,TRBV9,TGTGCCAGCAGCCCCGAGGGCCCGAGCTCCTACAATGAGCAGTTCTTC,CASSPEGPSSYNEQFF
TRBJ1-5,few,TRBD1,TRBV6-1,TGTGCCAGCAGTGAAGGGAGGGACAGGCATTATAGCAATCAGCCCCAGCATTTT,CASSEGRDRHYSNQPQHF
TRBJ1-3,once,-,TRBV3-1/TRBV3-2,TGTGCCAGCAGCCAAGACACAGGGCCCGGAAACACCATATATTTT,CASSQDTGPGNTIYF
TRBJ2-1,-,TRBD2,TRBV5-5,TGTGCCAGCAGCTTGGGTAGCGGGGCTGAGCAGTTCTTC,CASSLGSGAEQFF
TRBJ1-2,-,-,TRBV24-1,TGTGCCACCAGTCAATCCGGAGATTCCTATGGCTACACCTTC,CATSQSGDSYGYTF
TRBJ1-1,-,TRBD1,TRBV4-3,TGCGCCAGCAGCCAATACAGGGGGGGAACTGAAGCTTTCTTT,CASSQYRGGTEAFF